This T cell receptor beta chain originates from a study of CD8 T cells in ankylosing spondylitis (dated by TCRdb to the late 2010s). For context, the study as a whole: The study profiled T cell receptor beta repertoires in healthy donors and ankylosing spondylitis patients to find disease-linked TCR variants. Peripheral blood samples were taken, and synovial fluid was additionally collected from ankylosing spondylitis patients. The full study cohort comprised approximately 23 ankylosing spondylitis patients and 110 or so healthy donors.

The research as a whole found: The disease-linked clones had a CD8+ phenotype and were found at relatively low frequencies in peripheral blood. Some TCR beta motif variants had previously been reported in synovial fluid and blood of reactive arthritis patients, which suggested common disease-initiation mechanisms. A TCR beta motif of fewer than 10 highly homologous amino acid variants appeared characteristic of blood from ankylosing spondylitis patients. According to the report, matched synovial fluid samples from ankylosing spondylitis patients were significantly enriched for the disease-linked clones.

CDR1 and CDR2, looked up from the germline V gene, are SQVTM and ANQGSEA. V and J lose 7 bases and 3 bases, and a span of 9 bases separates them. The CDR3 numbers 11 residues from cysteine through phenylalanine. Only CDR3 DNA remains: 33 bases, in frame from the first base. A word on this clonotype: It has no known antigen specificity. No much larger clone is present one base from it, and per-base qualities are unavailable.

Sequencing was carried out with an Illumina HiSeq 2500. Quantitative 5'-RACE with molecular barcodes was used to prepare TCR beta libraries. Turning to the authors' computational methods: A new computational method based on a probabilistic model of VDJ rearrangement was used to identify disease-linked TCR variants. In TCRdb, the public reads were trimmed at Q25 with fastp and aligned with MiXCR, with productive beta chains retained. Rows merge per CDR3 protein into single entries with the most common DNA and genes. These V and J calls derive from TCRdb rather than the authors' analysis. The sample yields hundreds of thousands of distinct CDR3 sequences; about 13% were counted once. In total, the top ten clones hold over 6.5% of the sample.

Material for sequencing was blood, either unsorted or a sorted T cell fraction (not recorded which). The origin of this receptor is a male donor with ankylosing spondylitis. Recombination joined TRBV29-1 with TRBJ1-2, with no D gene named confidently. CDR3 region: CSGMTDYGYTF. The DNA reads as follows: TGCAGCGGAATGACTGACTATGGCTACACCTTC.